These 14 T cell receptor beta chains were sequenced from one sample in a study of T cells in Graves' hyperthyroidism and ophthalmopathy. Template material for amplifying TCR beta CDR3 regions consisted of RNA transcripts. In the first-round RT-PCR of the TCR CDR3, the HTBI primer set was used. One entry per CDR3 protein, called by TCRdb with MiXCR from the multiplex PCR reads. The sample includes a few hundred thousand distinct CDR3 sequences, over 15% seen only once; the top ten take about 4%. Sample: blood. Receptor source: a woman younger than 30 with Graves' hyperthyroidism.

J is TRBJ2-5 and V is TRBV9, with D unresolved. V was pared by 0 bases and J by 3 bases, with 12 bases between. The germline V gene encodes CDR1 SGDLS and CDR2 YYNGEE. The CDR3 is 15 amino acids. The CDR3 protein is CASSVEASRKETQYF. As DNA, the CDR3 is TGTGCCAGCAGCGTAGAGGCCAGCAGGAAAGAGACCCAGTACTTC.

A remark on this clonotype: Because the CDR3 is missing its conserved closing phenylalanine or tryptophan, this is likely a read error. This rearrangement joins TRBV20-1 to TRBJ1-5, with 7 bases fitting TRBD1. The CDR3 consists of 12 residues. The V gene end was trimmed by 6 bases and the J gene end by 5 bases; junction bases not matched to a gene: 4. Germline V gene lookup returns CDR1 DFQATT and CDR2 SNEGSKA (reference sequence). The CDR3 loop reads CSARQGDQPQHV. The CDR3 DNA follows: TGCAGTGCGCGTCAGGGGGATCAGCCCCAGCATGTT.

This clonotype was seen repeatedly, ten times or more. V gene TRBV7-2 combines with J gene TRBJ1-3, with TRBD1 as a possible D gene (5 bases). V was shortened by 1 base and J by 9 bases, with 13 bases between the two germline ends. The CDR3 covers 14 residues. The germline V gene encodes CDR1 SGHTA and CDR2 FQGNSA. The CDR3 loop is CASSLVRTQGTIYF. The CDR3 region has the DNA TGTGCCAGCAGCTTAGTGCGGACCCAGGGCACCATATATTTT.

The chain joins TRBV6-5 to TRBJ1-2, with D possibly TRBD1 on 6 matching bases. The CDR3 length is 16 residues. Trimming left V 0 bases short and J 2 bases short, with 13 bases between. CDR1 and CDR2 (germline): MNHEY, SVGAGI. The CDR3 region has the DNA TGTGCCAGCAGTTACTCGAGCCCACAGGGCAACTATGGCTACACCTTC. Translating gives CASSYSSPQGNYGYTF.

On this clonotype itself: This may be a read error, as it is one base from a much larger clone. The chain recombines TRBV13 with TRBJ2-7; a possible D gene is TRBD2 (6 bases). CDR1 is PRHDT, CDR2 FYEKMQ, per germline (reference sequence). The length of the CDR3 is 15 residues. With 5 bases removed from V and 7 bases from J, the gap between germline ends came to 21 bases. CDR3 coding DNA: TGTGCCAGCAGCCCAGAGGGACTGTCTGTACAGGAGCAGTACTTC. The encoded protein is CASSPEGLSVQEQYF.

The chain uses TRBV6-2 or TRBV6-3 and TRBJ1-1; D might be TRBD1 (6 bases). The CDR3 extends over 16 amino acids. The V and J ends lost 2 bases and 3 bases respectively, with 16 bases between them. CDR1 MNHEY and CDR2 SVGEGT come from the germline V gene. The CDR3 region is CASSYGSLTGHTEAFF. CDR3 sequence (DNA): TGTGCCAGCAGTTACGGGTCTCTTACAGGGCACACTGAAGCTTTCTTT.

This chain links TRBV3-1 with TRBJ2-5, with TRBD2 matching 12 bases. CDR1 is LGHDT and CDR2 is YNNKEL in the germline V gene (reference sequence). V shed 8 bases, J shed 4 bases, and the junction held 8 bases outside the gene matches. This CDR3 region has 15 residues. The CDR3 region has the DNA TGTGCCAGCTCTACTAGCGGGGGGCTCGGAGAGACCCAGTACTTC. Translating it yields CASSTSGGLGETQYF.

In its sample, this clonotype was seen many times. The chain is built from TRBV10-3 and TRBJ1-1; D not certain. Looked up from germline, CDR1 is ENHRY and CDR2 is SYGVKD. Trimming took 4 bases from V and 3 from J, leaving 9 bases between them. This CDR3 has 13 residues. The CDR3 is CAISGNVDTEAFF. The DNA of the CDR3 is TGTGCCATCAGTGGCAACGTGGACACTGAAGCTTTCTTT.

This clonotype has a count of ten or more. This chain links TRBV20-1 with TRBJ1-1; no clear D gene. Trimming stripped 1 base from V and 1 base from J, with 10 bases between. Per germline, CDR1 DFQATT and CDR2 SNEGSKA (reference sequence). CDR3 length equals 14 residues. The chain's CDR3 is CSARGSFQNTEAFF. The CDR3 coding sequence is TGCAGTGCTAGAGGGTCTTTCCAGAACACTGAAGCTTTCTTT.

This chain uses TRBV4-2 with TRBJ2-4; 8 bases line up with TRBD2. J gave up 11 bases and V 1 base, and 13 bases lay outside the gene matches. The CDR3 has 16 amino acids. Germline V gene data show CDR1 as LGHNA and CDR2 as YNFKEQ. Here the CDR3 reads CASSQGDGGAMDVQYF. The CDR3 coding sequence is TGTGCCAGCAGCCAAGGTGACGGGGGGGCCATGGACGTTCAGTACTTC.

This clonotype was seen many times. The rearrangement joins TRBV5-1 to TRBJ2-7; D possibly corresponds to TRBD2 (5 bases). The CDR3 spans 15 residues. The germline V and J ends were trimmed by 0 bases and 4 bases, with 14 bases remaining between them. Germline V gives CDR1 SGHRS, CDR2 YFSETQ. For the CDR3, the DNA is TGCGCCAGCAGCTTGGCCTCGGGCCCGGGGTACGAGCAGTACTTC. It specifies CASSLASGPGYEQYF.

The chain employs TRBV7-2 and TRBJ2-7; D unclear. Trimming stripped 3 bases from V and 7 bases from J, with 10 bases between. The CDR3 runs 12 residues. Germline V gives CDR1 SGHTA, CDR2 FQGNSA. The CDR3 DNA is TGTGCCAGCAGCTTCGGCTCTGGAGAGCAGTACTTC. This codes for CASSFGSGEQYF.

In this sample, this clonotype turned up many times. The CDR3 bases are TGTGCTCAATTACGGGGGCTCGGCTACACCTTC. This sequence encodes CAQLRGLGYTF. The rearrangement uses TRBV10-3 and TRBJ1-2; D may be TRBD1 (6 bases). Germline CDR1 ENHRY, CDR2 SYGVKD. The CDR3 covers 11 residues.

The chain combines TRBV7-2 with TRBJ2-2, with D possibly matching TRBD2 (6 bases). Deletions cut 4 bases from V and 4 bases from J, with 13 bases between. Germline CDR1 reads SGHTA; CDR2 reads FQGNSA. The CDR3 runs to 15 residues. The CDR3 here is CASSYGTSLTGELFF. CDR3 nucleotides: TGTGCCAGCAGCTACGGGACTTCCCTCACCGGGGAGCTGTTTTTT.